One sample yielded the 28 T cell receptor beta chains listed below, sequenced in a study of blood T cell repertoires in COVID-19 (dated by TCRdb to the early 2020s). Library creation used the immunoSEQ multiplex PCR assay. This is the immuneACCESS table as TCRdb keeps it, with only in-frame sequences that have V and J called. A part of the clones is gone; compared with another copy, unresolved V genes explain less than half, and the rest is unexplained. The sample table records about 230,000 clones; 84% of these occur just once. The ten largest clones take up about 1.5% of the sample. The sequenced material came from peripheral blood. These receptor sequences come from a woman aged 40 to 49 who had recovered from COVID-19.

J is TRBJ2-3 and V is TRBV30; no clear D. The CDR3 spans 10 residues. Germline assignment: CDR1 GTSNPN and CDR2 SVGIG (reference sequence). Trimming took off 4 bases at V and 4 bases at J, with 3 bases between the two ends. The CDR3 here is CAWNSDTQYF. In nucleotides, the CDR3 is TGTGCCTGGAACTCAGATACGCAGTATTTT.

The V call is TRBV5-1, the J call TRBJ2-1, with D maybe TRBD2 (5 bases). The CDR3 has 17 amino acids. Germline V gene lookup returns CDR1 SGHRS and CDR2 YFSETQ. V was trimmed by 0 bases and J by 0 bases, leaving 13 bases between them. CDR3 bases: TGCGCCAGCAGCTTGGTGGTCCAGCGGAGCTCCTACAATGAGCAGTTCTTC. Residues: CASSLVVQRSSYNEQFF.

The V gene is TRBV19, the J gene TRBJ1-4; 7 positions match TRBD1. Losses at the gene ends were 0 bases for V and 8 bases for J; bases not matched to a gene: 15. Germline CDR1 is LNHDA and CDR2 is SQIVND (reference sequence). The CDR3 consists of 18 residues. The chain's CDR3 is CASSIDQTKGARREKLFF. The DNA of the CDR3 is TGTGCCAGTAGTATAGATCAAACAAAGGGGGCTCGGCGGGAAAAACTGTTTTTT. Together with reference TRBV19 and TRBJ1-4, the CDR3 gives the full variable domain: DGGITQSPKYLFRKEGQNVTLSCEQNLNHDAMYWYRQDPGQGLRLIYYSQIVNDFQKGDIAEGYSVSREKKESFPLTVTSAQKNPTAFYLCASSIDQTKGARREKLFFGSGTQLSVL.

V is TRBV12-5 and J is TRBJ2-7; 11 nucleotides match TRBD1. Germline V gene data show CDR1 as LGHNT and CDR2 as FRNRAP. Germline trimming cut 0 bases from V and 1 base from J; bases unmatched to any gene: 5. The CDR3 runs 17 residues. Written as DNA, the CDR3 is TGTGCTAGTGGTTTGGTACTAGGGACAGGGGGATCCTACGAGCAGTACTTC. Translating gives CASGLVLGTGGSYEQYF.

The chain uses TRBV12-2 and TRBJ2-1; TRBD1, the D gene given by the table, was not confirmed from the DNA. TRBV12-2 is recorded as a pseudogene. The CDR3 consists of 14 residues. The CDR3: CASRGTSSYNEQFF. CDR3 DNA: TGTGCAAGCAGGGGAACGAGCTCCTACAATGAGCAGTTCTTC.

The CDR3 here is CASREETTNEKLFF. DNA of the CDR3: TGTGCCAGCAGGGAGGAAACAACTAATGAAAAACTGTTTTTT. This chain uses TRBV2 with TRBJ1-4; D is undetermined. Trimming pared 6 bases from V and 0 bases from J, leaving 8 bases between. Germline CDR1 is SNHLY and CDR2 is FYNNEI. The CDR3 covers 14 residues.

The rearrangement links TRBV19 to TRBJ1-1; D possibly corresponds to TRBD1 (6 bases). The germline V gene encodes CDR1 LNHDA and CDR2 SQIVND (reference sequence). Trimming left V 1 base short and J 1 base short, with 13 bases between. This CDR3 has 16 residues. CDR3 sequence: CASSIGSDRQNTEAFF. The CDR3 DNA reads as TGTGCCAGTAGTATAGGCTCCGACAGGCAGAACACTGAAGCTTTCTTT.

This clone appeared a single time. The chain combines TRBV5-1 with TRBJ2-3; 9 bases are shared with TRBD2. Germline CDR1 SGHRS, CDR2 YFSETQ. V shed 2 bases, J shed 1 base, and the junction held 5 bases outside the gene matches. This CDR3 contains 16 residues. The CDR3 sequence: CASSFGAGGRTDTQYF. CDR3 DNA sequence: TGCGCCAGCAGCTTCGGAGCGGGGGGTCGCACAGATACGCAGTATTTT.

The chain carries TRBV9 and TRBJ2-3; maybe TRBD2 (5 bases). From germline, CDR1 is SGDLS and CDR2 YYNGEE. V was cut by 4 bases and J by 2 bases, with 17 bases left in between. The CDR3 runs to 16 residues. The DNA of the CDR3 is TGTGCCAGCAGCCCAGACGGGGATCCGGACACAGATACGCAGTATTTT. It encodes CASSPDGDPDTDTQYF.

This clone was seen many times. The chain is built from TRBV28 and TRBJ2-2, with 9 bases lining up with TRBD1. J was trimmed by 5 bases and V by 7 bases; bases with no gene match: 5. Germline CDR1 MDHEN, CDR2 SYDVKM. This CDR3 comprises 14 residues. The CDR3 DNA sequence: TGTGCCAGCATTCCCGGACAGGGGACCGGGGAGCTGTTTTTT. Translation: CASIPGQGTGELFF.

The CDR3 DNA is TGTGCCACCAGTGATTCCAGGGTACGGACAGATACGCAGTATTTT. Its translation is CATSDSRVRTDTQYF. This chain links TRBV24-1 with TRBJ2-3, with TRBD1 as a possible D gene (5 bases). Trimming pared 2 bases from V and 3 bases from J, leaving 11 bases between. Germline CDR1 and CDR2: KGHDR and SFDVKD. There are 15 residues in the CDR3.

V and J are TRBV3-1 (or the pseudogene TRBV3-2) and TRBJ2-7, with TRBD1 matching 7 bases. J lost 0 bases, V lost 3 bases, and 2 bases had no gene match. Per germline, CDR1 LGHDT and CDR2 YNNKEL (reference sequence). The CDR3 totals 14 residues. This chain's CDR3 is CASSHGDSSYEQYF. The CDR3 DNA follows: TGTGCCAGCAGCCACGGGGACAGCTCCTACGAGCAGTACTTC.

This clone has just one count. V usage is TRBV6-5 and J usage is TRBJ2-2; 8 bases are shared with TRBD1. This CDR3 is built from 15 residues. Germline V gene data show CDR1 as MNHEY and CDR2 as SVGAGI. V lost 6 bases, J lost 5 bases, and 8 bases stayed unmatched. CDR3 DNA: TGTGCCAGCAGCCCGGACAGGGCAACGACCGGGGAGCTGTTTTTT. Its translation is CASSPDRATTGELFF.

J is TRBJ1-1 and V is TRBV6-6; D is ambiguous. The CDR3 covers 15 residues. Germline V gives CDR1 MNHNY, CDR2 SVGAGI (reference sequence). The V end was cut by 8 bases, the J end by 2 bases, with 18 bases between. CDR3 residues: CASGKGGQVNTEAFF. In DNA form, the CDR3 reads TGTGCCAGCGGAAAAGGCGGGCAGGTAAACACTGAAGCTTTCTTT.

The count of this clone is one. The gene calls are TRBV7-9 and TRBJ1-6; TRBD1 matches at 7 bases. The J segment lost 4 bases and the V segment lost 6 bases, leaving 15 bases of the junction unmatched. Per germline, CDR1 SEHNR and CDR2 FQNEAQ (reference sequence). The length of the CDR3 is 18 residues. CDR3 DNA: TGTGCCAGCAGTTTTCCGAAAAACCAGGGGGTGTATAATTCACCCCTCCACTTT. Translating it yields CASSFPKNQGVYNSPLHF.

The chain links TRBV7-9 to TRBJ2-7, with 7 nucleotides matching TRBD1. The germline V gene encodes CDR1 SEHNR and CDR2 FQNEAQ (reference sequence). V shed 4 bases and J 0 bases; nucleotides not matched to a gene: 6. The CDR3 contains 15 residues. The CDR3 nucleotides read TGTGCCAGCAGCTCCGGGACAGCTTTCTCCTACGAGCAGTACTTC. Protein product: CASSSGTAFSYEQYF.

This clone was counted a single time. The chain has TRBV5-6 and TRBJ1-2; D ambiguous. V shed 0 bases and J shed 6 bases, with 9 bases lying between them. Germline CDR1 and CDR2: SGHDT and YYEEEE. The CDR3 runs 13 residues. CDR3: CASSLAGGHGYTF. CDR3 DNA: TGTGCCAGCAGCTTGGCCGGAGGACATGGCTACACCTTC.

V and J are TRBV7-9 and TRBJ2-4; 9 bases fit TRBD1. The CDR3 spans 17 residues. Germline V gene sequence: CDR1 SEHNR, CDR2 FQNEAQ (reference sequence). Germline trimming cut 5 bases from V and 8 bases from J; bases unmatched to any gene: 16. CDR3 region: CASSHPGRTGVWDIQYF. CDR3 bases: TGTGCCAGCAGCCACCCGGGGCGGACAGGGGTTTGGGACATTCAGTACTTC.

This chain uses TRBV4-2 with TRBJ1-1; D unclear. CDR3 size: 13 residues. The V gene's germline CDR1 is LGHNA and CDR2 YNFKEQ. V lost 5 bases to trimming and J lost 1 base, with 8 bases between them. CDR3 sequence (DNA): TGTGCCAGCAGCTATGGGCCGAACACTGAAGCTTTCTTT. Its protein is CASSYGPNTEAFF.

The rearrangement joins TRBV5-1 to TRBJ1-4, with D maybe TRBD1 (6 bases). Germline CDR1 and CDR2: SGHRS and YFSETQ. This CDR3 has 15 amino acids. V lost 5 bases, J lost 7 bases, and 18 bases lay in between. CDR3 coding DNA: TGCGCCAGCAGACGGTCGGACAGCTGGGGTGAAAAACTGTTTTTT. Amino acid sequence: CASRRSDSWGEKLFF.

The chain links TRBV5-8 to TRBJ1-5; D is possibly TRBD1 (5 bases). V dropped 5 bases and J dropped 1 base, with 16 bases sitting between them. CDR3 length: 16 residues. CDR1 and CDR2 from the germline V gene are SGHTS and YDEGEE. CDR3 region: CASRPLRDWSNQPQHF. CDR3 bases: TGTGCCAGCAGACCCCTCAGGGACTGGAGCAATCAGCCCCAGCATTTT.

Here the CDR3 DNA reads TGTGCCAGCAGTTCGGCTAGCGGGGCCCATAGCTCCTACAATGAGCAGTTCTTC. Protein sequence: CASSSASGAHSSYNEQFF. The chain joins TRBV27 to TRBJ2-1, with TRBD2 matching over 9 bases. Germline V gives CDR1 MNHEY, CDR2 SMNVEV (reference sequence). V lost 4 bases, J lost 0 bases, and 10 bases stayed unmatched. The CDR3 length is 18 residues.

The chain recombines TRBV9 with TRBJ2-3, with 9 positions matching TRBD2. The V and J ends lost 4 bases and 8 bases, in that order; junction bases with no gene match: 17. Germline V gene sequence: CDR1 SGDLS, CDR2 YYNGEE. The CDR3 is 17 amino acids. CDR3 sequence (DNA): TGTGCCAGCAGCCCAGGGCCAGTGGCGGGGGGGTTTGGTACGCAGTATTTT. Translation: CASSPGPVAGGFGTQYF. The variable domain in full, completed from reference TRBV9 and TRBJ2-3, reads DSGVTQTPKHLITATGQRVTLRCSPRSGDLSVYWYQQSLDQGLQFLIQYYNGEERAKGNILERFSAQQFPDLHSELNLSSLELGDSALYFCASSPGPVAGGFGTQYFGPGTRLTVL.

V usage is TRBV5-1 and J usage is TRBJ2-1; TRBD2 is a possible D gene (6 bases). V dropped 4 bases and J dropped 6 bases, with 11 bases sitting between them. This CDR3 contains 13 residues. The germline CDR1 and CDR2 sequences are SGHRS and YFSETQ. The chain's CDR3 is CASSPGGANEQFF. The CDR3, as DNA: TGCGCCAGCAGCCCTGGAGGGGCCAATGAGCAGTTCTTC.

This sequence joins TRBV10-3 and TRBJ1-6; the D is unclear. Germline assignment: CDR1 ENHRY and CDR2 SYGVKD. Trimming pared 11 bases from V and 4 bases from J, leaving 24 bases between. The length of the CDR3 is 17 residues. The CDR3 DNA follows: TGTGCCTTCGGGTCGTTCGGCGGGTTTAGGTATAATTCACCCCTCCACTTT. Its protein product is CAFGSFGGFRYNSPLHF.

Here the CDR3 reads CASKSTGSTGTGELFF. The CDR3 bases are TGTGCCAGCAAATCTACAGGGTCAACGGGGACCGGGGAGCTGTTTTTT. The chain couples TRBV7-9 to TRBJ2-2; D perhaps matches TRBD1 (6 bases). The CDR3 length is 16 residues. Trimming stripped 7 bases from V and 5 bases from J, with 20 bases between. Germline loops: CDR1 SEHNR, CDR2 FQNEAQ (reference sequence). Using reference TRBV7-9 and TRBJ2-2 for the parts outside the CDR3, the full variable domain is DTGVSQNPRHKITKRGQNVTFRCDPISEHNRLYWYRQTLGQGPEFLTYFQNEAQLEKSRLLSDRFSAERPKGSFSTLEIQRTEQGDSAMYLCASKSTGSTGTGELFFGEGSRLTVL.

The chain carries TRBV4-2 and TRBJ2-3, with 7 bases identical to TRBD2. Germline V gives CDR1 LGHNA, CDR2 YNFKEQ. This CDR3 is 16 amino acids long. J lost 4 bases, V lost 3 bases, and 10 bases had no gene match. In nucleotides, the CDR3 is TGTGCCAGCAGCCACGGGACTAACGCAGCCTCAGATACGCAGTATTTT. Protein: CASSHGTNAASDTQYF.

CDR3 DNA sequence: TGCGCCAGCAGCTTGGGCGTAGCGGGGGGCCGAGATACGCAGTATTTT. This translates into CASSLGVAGGRDTQYF. The gene calls are TRBV5-1 and TRBJ2-3; 10 bases are a match to TRBD2. With V trimmed by 0 bases and J by 5 bases, 6 bases remained unmatched. The CDR3 has 16 residues. The germline V gene has CDR1 SGHRS and CDR2 YFSETQ.